This passage covers 30 T cell receptor beta chains from one sample sequenced in a study of shared clonotypes between healthy human individuals. The protocol was immunoSEQ multiplex PCR, while the TCRdb copy is restricted to in-frame clones and leaves out a portion. The sample lists 2 million or so clones, 95% occurring once. Sequenced sample: naive CD4+ T cells sorted from blood. Sample subset: CD45RA+ positively selected. The receptor set was obtained from a man between 18 and 35 years old in good health.

The rearrangement links TRBV4-3 to TRBJ2-2, with 9 bases matching TRBD2. V was pared by 1 base and J by 0 bases, with 3 bases of the junction left unmatched. Germline V gene sequence: CDR1 LGHNA, CDR2 YSLEER. The CDR3 extends over 17 amino acids. CDR3: CASSQGASGTNTGELFF. The CDR3 DNA follows: TGCGCCAGCAGCCAAGGTGCTAGCGGGACGAACACCGGGGAGCTGTTTTTT.

The chain uses TRBV9 and TRBJ1-4; D is possibly TRBD1 (5 bases). CDR3 length equals 14 residues. V lost 6 bases, J lost 3 bases, and 12 bases lay in between. Germline V gene sequence: CDR1 SGDLS, CDR2 YYNGEE. In nucleotides, the CDR3 is TGTGCCAGCACCAAGGGACTGGCTAATGAAAAACTGTTTTTT. This encodes CASTKGLANEKLFF.

The chain has TRBV19 and TRBJ2-1, with TRBD2 identical over 9 bases. The trim removed 3 bases at V and 6 bases at J, leaving 6 bases unmatched. In germline, CDR1 is LNHDA, CDR2 SQIVND (reference sequence). This CDR3 contains 15 residues. CDR3 sequence: CASSIGLAGTNEQFF. The CDR3 DNA reads TGTGCCAGTAGTATTGGGCTAGCGGGAACCAATGAGCAGTTCTTC.

The gene calls are TRBV7-8 and TRBJ2-5; TRBD1 might be the D (5 bases). V was clipped by 2 bases and J by 4 bases, with 11 bases between them. The CDR3 is 14 amino acids. In germline, CDR1 is SGHVS, CDR2 FQNEAQ. The CDR3 loop is CASSLQTATETQYF. CDR3 DNA sequence: TGTGCCAGCAGCTTACAGACAGCAACAGAGACCCAGTACTTC.

The rearrangement uses TRBV5-4 and TRBJ2-2; unclear D gene. Per the germline V gene, CDR1 is SGHNT and CDR2 is YYREEE (reference sequence). The CDR3 consists of 14 residues. V dropped 4 bases and J dropped 1 base, with 8 bases sitting between them. DNA of the CDR3: TGTGCCAGCAGCCCTTCGGGGAACACCGGGGAGCTGTTTTTT. Protein: CASSPSGNTGELFF.

The V and J genes are TRBV7-8 and TRBJ1-1; D is undetermined. Trimming took 5 bases from V and 3 from J, leaving 16 bases between them. The germline V gene encodes CDR1 SGHVS and CDR2 FQNEAQ. This CDR3 region has 15 residues. CDR3 residues: CASSLGLLNDTEAFF. For the CDR3, the DNA is TGTGCCAGCAGCCTAGGACTGCTGAACGACACTGAAGCTTTCTTT.

This clone was detected once. The V and J genes are TRBV11-2 and TRBJ1-1; D is unclear. Germline V gives CDR1 SGHAT, CDR2 FQNNGV. The CDR3 totals 13 residues. Trimming pared 5 bases from V and 1 base from J, leaving 8 bases between. Here the CDR3 reads CASSLLENTEAFF. For the CDR3, the DNA is TGTGCCAGCAGCCTACTGGAGAACACTGAAGCTTTCTTT.

V gene TRBV7-9 combines with J gene TRBJ2-2; TRBD2 matches at 12 bases. Germline loops: CDR1 SEHNR, CDR2 FQNEAQ (reference sequence). The trim removed 2 bases at V and 3 bases at J, leaving 1 base unmatched. The CDR3 has 16 residues. The CDR3 nucleotides are TGTGCCAGCAGCTTAAGACTAGCGGGAGACACCGGGGAGCTGTTTTTT. This codes for CASSLRLAGDTGELFF.

This clone was seen only a few times. This chain uses TRBV21-1 with TRBJ1-2; TRBD1, the D gene given by the table, was not confirmed from the DNA. TRBV21-1 is designated a pseudogene. CDR3 length equals 13 residues. The CDR3 is CASSAQGDYGYTF. For the CDR3, the DNA is TGTGCCAGCAGCGCACAGGGTGACTATGGCTACACCTTC.

Points on this clone: Other DNA sequences from this sample encode an identical CDR3 as well. V gene TRBV19 combines with J gene TRBJ1-2; D unresolved. Per the germline V gene, CDR1 is LNHDA and CDR2 is SQIVND (reference sequence). This CDR3 has 15 residues. Trimming took off 3 bases at V and 0 bases at J, with 11 bases between the two ends. CDR3 residues: CASSILVGSNYGYTF. In DNA, the CDR3 is TGTGCCAGTAGTATTCTTGTAGGGTCTAACTATGGCTACACCTTC.

The gene calls are TRBV25-1 and TRBJ2-1; tentatively, D is TRBD1 (6 bases). The germline CDR1 and CDR2 sequences are MGHDK and SYGVNS. The CDR3 runs to 16 residues. V lost 4 bases to trimming and J lost 3 bases, with 16 bases between them. The CDR3 loop is CASSGSPAGVYNEQFF. The CDR3, as DNA: TGTGCCAGCAGTGGTTCCCCCGCAGGGGTCTACAATGAGCAGTTCTTC.

V gene TRBV18 combines with J gene TRBJ2-7; D might be TRBD1 (6 bases). This CDR3 is 14 amino acids long. Germline lookup yields CDR1 KGHSH and CDR2 LQKENI. V was cut by 2 bases and J by 5 bases, with 13 bases left in between. CDR3 in amino acids: CASSPFQGTDEQYF. The CDR3 DNA reads TGTGCCAGCTCACCATTTCAGGGGACGGACGAGCAGTACTTC.

Comment on this clone: Within the sample, other DNA sequences also encode this same CDR3. The CDR3 coding sequence is TGCGCCAGCAGCCAGCCTGGCACAGATACGCAGTATTTT. Protein sequence: CASSQPGTDTQYF. The chain links TRBV4-1 to TRBJ2-3; D gene uncertain. The CDR3 length is 13 residues. Germline V gene sequence: CDR1 MGHRA, CDR2 YSYEKL. The ends were cut back, 3 bases at V and 1 base at J, with 5 bases in the middle.

V usage is TRBV6-1 and J usage is TRBJ1-2; 8 nucleotides align to TRBD1. The germline V gene has CDR1 MNHNS and CDR2 SASEGT. The CDR3 extends over 14 amino acids. Trimming removed 5 bases from V and 2 bases from J; junction bases left unmatched: 4. The CDR3 coding sequence is TGTGCCAGCAGTTCCCGGACAGGGAACTATGGCTACACCTTC. Translation gives CASSSRTGNYGYTF.

The gene calls are TRBV25-1 and TRBJ1-1; D gene unclear. Germline CDR1 is MGHDK and CDR2 is SYGVNS. This CDR3 has 14 residues. Trimming took 5 bases from V and 0 from J, leaving 10 bases between them. The chain's CDR3 is CASSPDFLNTEAFF. Written as DNA, the CDR3 is TGTGCCAGCAGTCCTGACTTTTTGAACACTGAAGCTTTCTTT.

The chain uses TRBV30 and TRBJ1-4; unclear D gene. This CDR3 spans 12 amino acids. The V end lost 5 bases, the J end lost 17 bases, and 21 bases lay between the germline ends. Germline V CDR1 and CDR2: GTSNPN, SVGIG (reference sequence). CDR3 in DNA: TGTGCCTGGGCAACCCCGAGACAAGAAGTTTTTTTT. It is translated as CAWATPRQEVFF.

The chain's CDR3 is CASTIYIRPGTEAFF. For the CDR3, the DNA is TGTGCCAGTACCATATATATCCGGCCTGGCACTGAAGCTTTCTTT. The chain couples TRBV19 to TRBJ1-1, with D hard to call. Deletions cut 7 bases from V and 4 bases from J, with 19 bases between. The CDR3 loop spans 15 amino acids. Per germline, CDR1 LNHDA and CDR2 SQIVND (reference sequence).

V is TRBV7-9 and J is TRBJ2-1, with D possibly TRBD2 on 6 matching bases. Trimming pared 5 bases from V and 5 bases from J, leaving 16 bases between. CDR3 size: 15 residues. Germline CDR1 is SEHNR and CDR2 is FQNEAQ (reference sequence). The CDR3 region is CASSPSRDFDNEQFF. As DNA, the CDR3 is TGTGCCAGCAGCCCTAGCCGGGACTTTGACAATGAGCAGTTCTTC.

The V call is TRBV4-1, the J call TRBJ2-7; TRBD1 is a possible D gene (5 bases). From germline, CDR1 is MGHRA and CDR2 YSYEKL. The CDR3 has 14 residues. V shed 2 bases and J shed 6 bases, with 14 bases lying between them. DNA for the CDR3: TGCGCCAGCAGCCAATCGCAGGGAATAGGCGAGCAGTACTTC. It is translated as CASSQSQGIGEQYF.

The J gene is TRBJ2-7, the V gene TRBV30, with 8 bases identical to TRBD2. CDR1 is GTSNPN, CDR2 SVGIG, per germline (reference sequence). The CDR3 runs to 14 residues. With V trimmed by 0 bases and J by 2 bases, 3 bases remained unmatched. CDR3 residues: CAWSVRGGTYEQYF. In nucleotides, the CDR3 is TGTGCCTGGAGTGTACGGGGGGGAACCTACGAGCAGTACTTC.

The J gene is TRBJ2-7, the V gene TRBV7-6; 8 nucleotides align to TRBD1. CDR3 length: 16 amino acids. Trimming took 0 bases from V and 0 from J; bases not matched to a gene: 4. Germline CDR1 reads SGHVS; CDR2 reads FNYEAQ. CDR3 sequence: CASSLAPGQASYEQYF. CDR3 nucleotides: TGTGCCAGCAGCTTAGCCCCGGGACAGGCCTCCTACGAGCAGTACTTC.

The rearrangement uses TRBV20-1 and TRBJ2-7, with a tentative D call TRBD1 (6 bases). There are 11 residues in the CDR3. V lost 5 bases, J lost 7 bases, and 12 bases lay in between. The germline gives CDR1 DFQATT, CDR2 SNEGSKA (reference sequence). CDR3 in DNA: TGCAGTGCTGGGGGCCCTGGAGAGCAGTACTTC. This encodes CSAGGPGEQYF.

The V call is TRBV9, the J call TRBJ2-3; D is perhaps TRBD2 (6 bases). The V and J ends lost 3 bases and 2 bases respectively, with 19 bases between them. The CDR3 totals 17 residues. Germline V gene lookup returns CDR1 SGDLS and CDR2 YYNGEE. The DNA for the CDR3 is TGTGCCAGCAGCGAGGGTCCAGGGCGGGAAGCCACAGATACGCAGTATTTT. This translates into CASSEGPGREATDTQYF. The complete variable domain, with remaining parts taken from reference TRBV9 and TRBJ2-3, reads DSGVTQTPKHLITATGQRVTLRCSPRSGDLSVYWYQQSLDQGLQFLIQYYNGEERAKGNILERFSAQQFPDLHSELNLSSLELGDSALYFCASSEGPGREATDTQYFGPGTRLTVL.

The genes are TRBV27 and TRBJ1-4; D possibly corresponds to TRBD1 (6 bases). Germline CDR1 reads MNHEY; CDR2 reads SMNVEV (reference sequence). The CDR3 totals 16 residues. V lost 5 bases and J lost 5, with 18 bases in between. The CDR3 DNA reads TGTGCCAGCAGTACCAACCGGGGGGGCCTCAATGAAAAACTGTTTTTT. Amino acid sequence: CASSTNRGGLNEKLFF.

V gene TRBV14 combines with J gene TRBJ2-2; 7 nucleotides match TRBD1. J was trimmed by 2 bases and V by 1 base; bases with no gene match: 4. CDR3 length: 16 amino acids. Germline values: CDR1 SGHDN, CDR2 FVKESK. CDR3 nucleotides: TGTGCCAGCAGCCAAGGAGGGACAGCTAACACCGGGGAGCTGTTTTTT. This gives the protein CASSQGGTANTGELFF. The variable domain in full, completed from reference TRBV14 and TRBJ2-2, reads EAGVTQFPSHSVIEKGQTVTLRCDPISGHDNLYWYRRVMGKEIKFLLHFVKESKQDESGMPNNRFLAERTGGTYSTLKVQPAELEDSGVYFCASSQGGTANTGELFFGEGSRLTVL.

J is TRBJ1-2 and V is TRBV7-9; D is perhaps TRBD1 (5 bases). The CDR3 extends over 14 amino acids. CDR1 SEHNR and CDR2 FQNEAQ come from the germline V gene (reference sequence). Trimming left V 5 bases short and J 4 bases short, with 14 bases between. The CDR3 DNA reads TGTGCCAGCAGCCTTGGGGGAGTTAGCTATGGCTACACCTTC. Its translation is CASSLGGVSYGYTF.

The gene calls are TRBV15 and TRBJ2-7, with 8 bases lining up with TRBD1. The CDR3 has 12 residues. From germline, CDR1 is LNHNV and CDR2 YYDKDF (reference sequence). The trim removed 6 bases at V and 9 bases at J, leaving 7 bases unmatched. CDR3 loop: CATSHTGGAQYF. The CDR3 bases are TGTGCCACCAGTCATACAGGGGGAGCGCAGTACTTC.

V is TRBV5-4 and J is TRBJ1-1; a possible D gene is TRBD1 (5 bases). The V gene lost 4 bases and the J gene lost 1 base, with 11 bases spanning the gap. Germline CDR1 is SGHNT and CDR2 is YYREEE (reference sequence). The CDR3 runs to 14 residues. The CDR3 is CASSAGRANTEAFF. CDR3 DNA sequence: TGTGCCAGCAGCGCAGGGAGGGCGAACACTGAAGCTTTCTTT.

This clone appeared a single time. V is TRBV10-1 and J is TRBJ1-2; 10 nucleotides align to TRBD1. From germline, CDR1 is WNHNN and CDR2 SYGVQD (reference sequence). V lost 9 bases, J lost 4 bases, and 20 bases stayed unmatched. The CDR3 totals 18 residues. CDR3 loop: CARGPETDRGRTGYGYTF. The CDR3, as DNA: TGCGCCAGGGGACCCGAAACGGACAGGGGGAGGACTGGCTATGGCTACACCTTC.

The chain has TRBV4-1 and TRBJ1-1, with D perhaps TRBD1 (5 bases). The V end lost 0 bases, the J end lost 5 bases, and 16 bases lay between the germline ends. CDR1 MGHRA and CDR2 YSYEKL come from the germline V gene. The CDR3 loop spans 16 amino acids. As DNA, the CDR3 is TGCGCCAGCAGCCAAGATCTAGGACATACCCTAACTGAAGCTTTCTTT. It is translated as CASSQDLGHTLTEAFF.